In its sample, the clone carrying this T cell receptor (beta chain) was seen a few times. Its antigen is as yet unknown. TCRdb reanalysed the reads using MiXCR and keeps one entry per CDR3 protein. The repertoire holds approximately 630,000 distinct CDR3 sequences, with 24% as singletons. This sample was taken from a study of T cell repertoires in cytomegalovirus infection. Background on the study: A matching HLA type, together with CMV infection, was signaled by public TCR beta signatures. Points from the study as a whole: CMV carriers with the relevant HLA were identified by cumulative public TCR beta family frequency. What dominated the ex vivo response were HLA-C-restricted CMV-specific TCR beta clonotypes.

Germline assignment: CDR1 DFQATT and CDR2 SNEGSKA (reference sequence). The CDR3 sequence is 17 residues long. V gave up 0 bases and J gave up 6 bases, with 22 bases separating them. This receptor was obtained from a human donor in good health (CMV status not recorded). Some clones in this sample may be carry-over from other donors' samples. Source material: CD8+ T cells from PBMCs. The chain uses TRBV20-1 and TRBJ2-3, with D unclear. CDR3 residues: CSARERSLERLTDTQYF. The CDR3 DNA reads as TGCAGTGCTAGAGAGAGGAGTCTGGAGAGACTCACGGATACGCAGTATTTT.